This T cell receptor beta chain is from a study of control samples from healthy donors and cancer patients. Here immunoSEQ multiplex PCR was the method, and the copy in TCRdb shows in-frame clones only, minus some. This table has hundreds of thousands of clones, 80% to 95% appearing once. Looked up from germline, CDR1 is MDHEN and CDR2 is SYDVKM. J gave up 4 bases and V 1 base, and 6 bases lay outside the gene matches. The CDR3 sequence is 16 residues long. Sequenced input: PBMCs. This chain joins TRBV28 and TRBJ2-1; 8 bases match TRBD2. This clonotype was sampled from a man between 40 and 49 years old with head and neck cancer. The CDR3 coding sequence is TGTGCCAGCAGTTTATCCGCGGGGGGCCCTTACAATGAGCAGTTCTTC. Translated, it gives CASSLSAGGPYNEQFF.